Sequencing of this TCR beta chain was carried out in a study of blood T cell repertoires in COVID-19 (dated by TCRdb to 2020 to 2021). As for the study more broadly: Collaborator samples came from the United States, Italy and Spain and covered acute and convalescent phases of COVID-19. The material from the prospective study consisted of cDNA or gDNA derived from T cells, B-cell-depleted T cells, or PBMCs. Deeply sampled blood TCRbeta repertoires from subjects exposed to, actively infected with, or recovered from COVID-19 were included in the dataset. The repertoires were made available in a free public database intended to serve as a resource for research on the immune response to SARS-CoV-2. Samples were obtained from the ongoing ImmuneRACE study (first 160 participants) and from some 1,300 subjects provided by 6 global collaborators. The sample metadata nearly always contained a de-identified subject ID, COVID-19 status, age in years and sex. Where available, HLA class I and class II types were obtained from metadata supplied by the sample provider rather than from assay-based typing.

Including the terminal cysteine and phenylalanine, the CDR3 comprises 13 residues. CDR3 DNA is the only sequence kept; it has 39 bases, read in frame from the first base. Unmatched junction bases come to 4, with V trimmed by 8 bases and J by 3 bases. The germline V gene specifies SGHTA as CDR1 and FQGTGA as CDR2. The collaborating institutions used their own protocols to collect whole blood in K2EDTA tubes. Collaborator samples were shipped for TCRbeta analysis as frozen whole blood, isolated PBMCs, or DNA extracted from either sample type. Broader findings and caveats from the paper: The quantity of clinical and demographic metadata differed by source and by participant and was supplied without curation.

About this clone: Its target antigen remains unknown. Base qualities are not at hand, and no much larger clone is one base apart.

TCRbeta CDR3 regions were amplified from genomic DNA by means of the immunoSEQ Assay, a bias-controlled multiplex PCR. As for how the authors treated the data: Nucleated cell counts per sample were estimated from amplification of reference gene primers within the assay. Sequence reads were collapsed and filtered to measure the absolute abundance of every unique TCRbeta CDR3 rearrangement. For each sample, productive Simpson clonality was calculated as the square root of Simpson's diversity index across productive rearrangements. The clones in this table, taken by TCRdb from immuneACCESS, are in-frame only. Not every clone is retained; where verified, under half of the shortfall comes from an unresolved V gene, and the cause of the rest is unknown. V, J and clone size are those of that table, while D and trimming were read from the DNA. The sample table shows some 170,000 clones, and 60% to 85% are seen once. The ten largest clones capture roughly 3.1% of the sample.

Sample: peripheral blood. The V and J genes are TRBV7-3 and TRBJ1-1; the central 9 bases match TRBD1. This receptor was obtained from an older man with acute or convalescent COVID-19. The CDR3: CASGTGLDTEAFF. The nucleotides are TGTGCCAGCGGGACAGGGTTGGACACTGAAGCTTTCTTT. Extended through the reference TRBV7-3 and TRBJ1-1 proteins, this CDR3 yields the full variable domain: GAGVSQTPSNKVTEKGKYVELRCDPISGHTALYWYRQSLGQGPEFLIYFQGTGAADDSGLPNDRFFAVRPEGSVSTLKIQRTERGDSAVYLCASGTGLDTEAFFGQGTRLTVV.